This T cell receptor beta chain derives from a study of OX40 agonist ivuxolimab in advanced cancers. Sequencing was performed with immunoSEQ multiplex PCR; in TCRdb, only in-frame clones are kept and a portion is missing. The table lists 65,000 to 75,000 clones, around 83% of them singletons, with approximately 2% in the top ten. This CDR3 region has 17 residues. CDR1 is SGDLS and CDR2 is YYNGEE in the germline V gene. The ends lost 0 bases at V and 0 bases at J; junction bases unmatched: 4. The chain links TRBV9 to TRBJ2-2; 8 bases are shared with TRBD2. The receptor's source is an adult with an advanced solid tumor such as melanoma, head and neck, liver or kidney cancer. This specimen was CD4+ or CD8+ T cells sorted from blood, taken in a trial of the OX40 agonist ivuxolimab. Here the CDR3 DNA reads TGTGCCAGCAGCGTAGCCTCGGGACTAGCGAACACCGGGGAGCTGTTTTTT. Its protein product is CASSVASGLANTGELFF.